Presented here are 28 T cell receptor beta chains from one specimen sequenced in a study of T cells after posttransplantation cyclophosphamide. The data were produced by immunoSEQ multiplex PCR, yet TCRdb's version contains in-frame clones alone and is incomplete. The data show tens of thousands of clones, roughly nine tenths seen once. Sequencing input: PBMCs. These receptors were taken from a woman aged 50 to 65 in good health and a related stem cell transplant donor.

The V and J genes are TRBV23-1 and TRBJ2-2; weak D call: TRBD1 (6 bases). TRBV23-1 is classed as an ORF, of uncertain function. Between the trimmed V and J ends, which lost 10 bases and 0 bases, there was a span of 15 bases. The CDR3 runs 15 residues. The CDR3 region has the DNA TGCGCCACGAGTCCGGGACACTCGAACACCGGGGAGCTGTTTTTT. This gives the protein CATSPGHSNTGELFF.

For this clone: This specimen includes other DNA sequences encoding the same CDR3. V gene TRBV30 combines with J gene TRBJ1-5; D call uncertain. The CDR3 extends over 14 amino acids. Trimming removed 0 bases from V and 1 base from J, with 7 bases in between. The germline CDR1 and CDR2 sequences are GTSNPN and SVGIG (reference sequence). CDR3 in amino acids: CAWSVGGSNQPQHF. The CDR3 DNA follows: TGTGCCTGGAGTGTGGGAGGCAGCAATCAGCCCCAGCATTTT.

CDR3 loop: CASSSGNEGAYGYTF. The DNA of the CDR3 is TGTGCCAGCAGTTCAGGGAATGAAGGGGCCTATGGCTACACCTTC. The V call is TRBV28, the J call TRBJ1-2, with D possibly being TRBD1 (5 bases). The CDR3 has 15 residues. V was pared by 4 bases and J by 4 bases, with 16 bases between. Germline loops: CDR1 MDHEN, CDR2 SYDVKM.

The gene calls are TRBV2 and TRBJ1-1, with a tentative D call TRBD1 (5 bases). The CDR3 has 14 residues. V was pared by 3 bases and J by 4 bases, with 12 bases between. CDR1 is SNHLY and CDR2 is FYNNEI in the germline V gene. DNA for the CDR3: TGTGCCAGCAGTGATGAGGAGGGACCCACTGAAGCTTTCTTT. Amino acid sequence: CASSDEEGPTEAFF.

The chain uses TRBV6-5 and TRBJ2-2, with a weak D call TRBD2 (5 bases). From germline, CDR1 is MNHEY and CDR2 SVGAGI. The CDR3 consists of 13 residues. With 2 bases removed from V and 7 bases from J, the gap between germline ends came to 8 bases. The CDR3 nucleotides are TGTGCCAGCAGTTACAAGGAGGTCGGGGAGCTGTTTTTT. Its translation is CASSYKEVGELFF.

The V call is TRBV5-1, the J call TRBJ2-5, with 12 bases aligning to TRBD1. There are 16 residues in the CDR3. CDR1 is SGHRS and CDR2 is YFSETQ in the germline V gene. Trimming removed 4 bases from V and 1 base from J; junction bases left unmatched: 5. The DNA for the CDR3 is TGCGCCAGCAGCCACGGGACAGGGGGCTCCCAAGAGACCCAGTACTTC. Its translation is CASSHGTGGSQETQYF.

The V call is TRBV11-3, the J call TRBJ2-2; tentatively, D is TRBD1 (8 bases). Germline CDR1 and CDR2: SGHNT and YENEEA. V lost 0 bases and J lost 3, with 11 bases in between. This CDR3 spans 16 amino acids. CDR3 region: CASSLDTGGDTGELFF. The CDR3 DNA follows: TGTGCCAGCAGCTTAGACACAGGGGGGGACACCGGGGAGCTGTTTTTT.

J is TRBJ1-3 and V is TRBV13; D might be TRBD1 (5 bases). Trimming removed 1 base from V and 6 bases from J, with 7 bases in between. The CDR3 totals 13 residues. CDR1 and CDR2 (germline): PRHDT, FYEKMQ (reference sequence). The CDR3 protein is CASSLAGPNTIYF. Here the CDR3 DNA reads TGTGCCAGCAGCTTAGCAGGGCCAAACACCATATATTTT.

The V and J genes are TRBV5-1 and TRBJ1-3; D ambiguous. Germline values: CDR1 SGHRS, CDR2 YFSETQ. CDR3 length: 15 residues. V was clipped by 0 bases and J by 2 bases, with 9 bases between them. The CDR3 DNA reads TGCGCCAGCAGCTTGGATGGCACCGCTGGAAACACCATATATTTT. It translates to CASSLDGTAGNTIYF.

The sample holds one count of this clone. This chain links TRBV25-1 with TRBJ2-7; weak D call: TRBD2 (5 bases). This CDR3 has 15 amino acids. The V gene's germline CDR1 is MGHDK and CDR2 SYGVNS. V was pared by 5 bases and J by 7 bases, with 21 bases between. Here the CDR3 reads CASSPTGRDFGEQYF. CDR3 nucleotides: TGTGCCAGCAGTCCCACGGGTCGGGATTTTGGGGAGCAGTACTTC.

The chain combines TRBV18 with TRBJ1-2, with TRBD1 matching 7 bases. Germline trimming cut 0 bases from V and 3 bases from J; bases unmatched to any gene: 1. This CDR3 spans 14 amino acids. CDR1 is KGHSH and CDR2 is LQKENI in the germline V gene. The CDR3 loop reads CASSPPTGDYGYTF. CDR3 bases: TGTGCCAGCTCACCACCCACAGGGGACTATGGCTACACCTTC.

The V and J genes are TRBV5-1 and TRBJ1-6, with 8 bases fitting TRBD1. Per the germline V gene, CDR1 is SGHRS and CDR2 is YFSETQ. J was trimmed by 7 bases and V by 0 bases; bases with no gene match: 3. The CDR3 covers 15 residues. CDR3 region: CASSLGTGLNSPLHF. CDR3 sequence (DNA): TGCGCCAGCAGCTTGGGGACAGGGTTGAATTCACCCCTCCACTTT.

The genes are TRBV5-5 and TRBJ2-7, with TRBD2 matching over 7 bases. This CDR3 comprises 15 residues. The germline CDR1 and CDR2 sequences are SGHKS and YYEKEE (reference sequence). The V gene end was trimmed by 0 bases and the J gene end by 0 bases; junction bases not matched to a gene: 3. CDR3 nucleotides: TGTGCCAGCAGCTTGGTCTGGGGGGGCTCCTACGAGCAGTACTTC. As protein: CASSLVWGGSYEQYF.

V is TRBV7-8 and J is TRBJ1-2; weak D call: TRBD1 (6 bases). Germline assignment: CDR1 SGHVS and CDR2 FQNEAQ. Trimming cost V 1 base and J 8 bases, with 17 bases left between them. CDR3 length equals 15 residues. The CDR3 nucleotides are TGTGCCAGCAGCTTAGGGGGTTGGGCAGGGGAAGGCTACACCTTC. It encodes CASSLGGWAGEGYTF.

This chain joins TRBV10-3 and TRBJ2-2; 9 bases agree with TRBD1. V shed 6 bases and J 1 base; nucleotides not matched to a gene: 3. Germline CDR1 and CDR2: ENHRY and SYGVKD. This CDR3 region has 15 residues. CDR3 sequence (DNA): TGTGCCATCAGATCGGACAGGGGGAACACCGGGGAGCTGTTTTTT. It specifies CAIRSDRGNTGELFF.

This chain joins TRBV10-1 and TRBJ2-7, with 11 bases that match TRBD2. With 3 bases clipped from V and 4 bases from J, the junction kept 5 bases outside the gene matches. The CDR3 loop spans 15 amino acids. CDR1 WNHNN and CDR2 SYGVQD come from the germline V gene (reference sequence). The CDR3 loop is CASSEVAGGKYEQYF. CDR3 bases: TGCGCCAGCAGTGAAGTAGCGGGGGGGAAATACGAGCAGTACTTC.

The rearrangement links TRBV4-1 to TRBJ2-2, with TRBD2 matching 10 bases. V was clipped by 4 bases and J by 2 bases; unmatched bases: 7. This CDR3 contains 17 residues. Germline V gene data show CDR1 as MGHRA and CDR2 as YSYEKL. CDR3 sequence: CASSPRGLAANTGELFF. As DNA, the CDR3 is TGCGCCAGCAGCCCCAGAGGACTAGCGGCCAACACCGGGGAGCTGTTTTTT.

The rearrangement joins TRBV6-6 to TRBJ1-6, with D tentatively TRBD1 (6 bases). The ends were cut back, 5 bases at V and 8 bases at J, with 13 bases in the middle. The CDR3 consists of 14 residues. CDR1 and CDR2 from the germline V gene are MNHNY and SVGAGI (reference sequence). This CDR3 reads CASSTRGGDSPLHF. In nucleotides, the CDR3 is TGTGCCAGCAGTACACGGGGGGGCGATTCACCCCTCCACTTT.

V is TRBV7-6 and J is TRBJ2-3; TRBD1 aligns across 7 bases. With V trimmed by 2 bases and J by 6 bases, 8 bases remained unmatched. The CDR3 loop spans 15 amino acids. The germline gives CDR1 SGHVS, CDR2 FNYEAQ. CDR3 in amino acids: CASSLSATGSDTQYF. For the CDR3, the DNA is TGTGCCAGCAGCTTAAGCGCGACAGGGTCGGATACGCAGTATTTT.

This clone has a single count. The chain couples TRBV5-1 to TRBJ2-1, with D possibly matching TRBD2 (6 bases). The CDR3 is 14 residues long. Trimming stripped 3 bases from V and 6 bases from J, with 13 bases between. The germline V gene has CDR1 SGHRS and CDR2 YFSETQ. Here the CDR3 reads CASSSLAIVNEQFF. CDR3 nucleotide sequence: TGCGCCAGCAGCTCCCTAGCGATTGTCAATGAGCAGTTCTTC.

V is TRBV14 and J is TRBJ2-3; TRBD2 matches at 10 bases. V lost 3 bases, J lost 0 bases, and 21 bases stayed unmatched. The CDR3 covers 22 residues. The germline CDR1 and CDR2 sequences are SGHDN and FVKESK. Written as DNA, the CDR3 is TGTGCCAGCAGCCATCACAGGTGGCGTGGACTAGCGGACAGAACTAGCACAGATACGCAGTATTTT. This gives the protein CASSHHRWRGLADRTSTDTQYF.

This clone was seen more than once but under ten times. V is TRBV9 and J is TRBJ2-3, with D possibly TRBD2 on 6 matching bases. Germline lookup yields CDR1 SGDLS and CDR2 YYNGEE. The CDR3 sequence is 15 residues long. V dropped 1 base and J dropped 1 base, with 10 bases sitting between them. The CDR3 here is CASSVLGGGTDTQYF. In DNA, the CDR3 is TGTGCCAGCAGCGTACTAGGCGGGGGCACAGATACGCAGTATTTT.

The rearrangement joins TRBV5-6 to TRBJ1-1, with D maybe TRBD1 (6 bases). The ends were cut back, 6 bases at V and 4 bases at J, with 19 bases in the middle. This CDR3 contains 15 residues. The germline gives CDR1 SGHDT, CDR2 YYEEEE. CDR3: CASTGTLWEGTEAFF. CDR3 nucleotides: TGTGCCAGCACAGGGACACTGTGGGAGGGCACTGAAGCTTTCTTT.

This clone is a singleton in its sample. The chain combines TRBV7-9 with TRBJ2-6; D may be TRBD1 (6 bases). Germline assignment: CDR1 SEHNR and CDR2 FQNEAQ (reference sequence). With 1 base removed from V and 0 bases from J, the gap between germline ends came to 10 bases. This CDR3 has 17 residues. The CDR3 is CASSLGTGSSGANVLTF. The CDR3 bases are TGTGCCAGCAGCTTAGGAACAGGGAGCTCTGGGGCCAACGTCCTGACTTTC.

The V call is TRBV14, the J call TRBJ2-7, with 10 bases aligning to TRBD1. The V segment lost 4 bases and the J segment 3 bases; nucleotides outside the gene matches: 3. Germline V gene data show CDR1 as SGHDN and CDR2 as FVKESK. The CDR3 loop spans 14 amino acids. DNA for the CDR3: TGTGCCAGCAGCCCGCGGACAGGGGGCTACGAGCAGTACTTC. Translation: CASSPRTGGYEQYF.

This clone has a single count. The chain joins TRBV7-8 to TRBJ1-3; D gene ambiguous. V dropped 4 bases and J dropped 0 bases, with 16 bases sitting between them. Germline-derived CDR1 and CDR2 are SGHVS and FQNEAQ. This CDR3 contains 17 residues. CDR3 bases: TGTGCCAGCAGCTCAGACGGGTCAGCGTACTCTGGAAACACCATATATTTT. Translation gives CASSSDGSAYSGNTIYF.

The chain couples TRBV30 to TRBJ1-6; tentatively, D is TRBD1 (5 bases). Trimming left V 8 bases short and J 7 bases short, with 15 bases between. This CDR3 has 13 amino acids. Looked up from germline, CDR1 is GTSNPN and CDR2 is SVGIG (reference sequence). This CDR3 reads CARRGAQNSPLHF. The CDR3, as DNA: TGTGCCCGACGCGGGGCCCAAAATTCACCCCTCCACTTT.

DNA for the CDR3: TGTGCCTGGAGTGAGGAGTCACCCCTCCACTTT. Translated: CAWSEESPLHF. J is TRBJ1-6 and V is TRBV30; the D is unclear. This CDR3 is 11 amino acids long. Germline V gene sequence: CDR1 GTSNPN, CDR2 SVGIG (reference sequence). V gave up 1 base and J gave up 10 bases, with 5 bases separating them.